This TCR beta chain was sequenced for a study of T cells in Graves' hyperthyroidism and ophthalmopathy. General observations from the study: The model foresaw ophthalmopathy a median about 6.1 months prior to onset.

The investigators amplified TCR beta CDR3 regions from RNA transcripts. A first-round RT-PCR of the TCR CDR3 used the HTBI primer set. TCRdb re-called the multiplex PCR reads through MiXCR, storing one row per CDR3 protein. The sample consists of about 290,000 distinct CDR3 sequences, about an eighth of them appearing once. This clonotype was seen more than once but under ten times. The antigen is undetermined. Patients were excluded because of uncontrolled infection, other autoimmune disease, pregnancy or lactation. The blood sample dates from first hyperthyroidism diagnosis, preceding any ophthalmopathy symptoms. From roughly 10 ml of fresh peripheral blood, PBMCs were isolated. J was trimmed by 8 bases and V by 6 bases; bases with no gene match: 9. The CDR3 has 14 amino acids. The germline V gene encodes CDR1 MDHEN and CDR2 SYDVKM.

The specimen sequenced was blood. The clonotype comes from a woman in her thirties with Graves' hyperthyroidism that later progressed to Graves' ophthalmopathy. The chain carries TRBV28 and TRBJ1-4; 7 nucleotides agree with TRBD1. CDR3 region: CASSIGGYPEKLFF. CDR3 in DNA: TGTGCCAGCAGCATAGGGGGCTACCCCGAAAAACTGTTTTTT.